Following are 22 T cell receptor beta chains from one sample sequenced in a study of immune heterogeneity within non-small cell lung tumors. Template input, which was bulk tumor genomic DNA, totaled around 660 ng per sample. Several far-apart biopsies were taken per primary tumor during surgery. Patients went through curative surgery, and their non-small cell lung cancer was untreated and newly diagnosed. Multiplex PCR was performed with 32 V and 13 J primers, and it amplified TCR beta CDR3. TCRdb used MiXCR to reprocess the multiplex PCR reads, holding one entry per CDR3 protein. Of roughly 4,100 distinct CDR3 sequences listed, around 26% were seen once; the top ten hold about 12%. Source material: lung tumor tissue. These receptors were taken from a man in his fifties or sixties with non-small cell lung cancer.

Concerning this clonotype: At one end the junction does not follow the germline gene, possibly because of a read error. The chain is built from TRBV19 and TRBJ1-1; D call uncertain. Per the germline V gene, CDR1 is LNHDA and CDR2 is SQIVND (reference sequence). There are 12 residues in the CDR3. Here the CDR3 DNA reads TGTGCCGGTAGGAGACAGAACACTGAAGCTTTCTTT. As protein: CAGRRQNTEAFF.

Comments on this clonotype: A junction boundary mismatches the germline segment, possibly from a read error. This chain uses TRBV15 with TRBJ2-1; perhaps TRBD1 as D (6 bases). The CDR3 covers 15 residues. Germline loops: CDR1 LNHNV, CDR2 YYDKDF (reference sequence). CDR3 bases: TGTGTCACCAGCAGAGATCGTCAGGGGAGCGGTGAGCAGTTCTTC. Translation gives CVTSRDRQGSGEQFF.

Comments on this clonotype: Being one base from a much bigger clone, this may be a read error. This chain uses TRBV28 with TRBJ2-1, with D possibly being TRBD2 (6 bases). The V and J ends lost 1 base and 3 bases respectively, with 16 bases between them. The CDR3 length is 17 residues. In germline, CDR1 is MDHEN, CDR2 SYDVKM. CDR3 loop: CASSLSPSRGIYNEQFF. The CDR3 DNA sequence: TGTGCCAGCAGTTTATCCCCCTCGCGGGGTATCTACAATGAGCAGTTCTTC.

Remarks on this clonotype: A much more abundant neighbour one base away suggests this may be a read error. The rearrangement uses TRBV5-6 and TRBJ2-7, with 7 positions matching TRBD2. In germline, CDR1 is SGHDT, CDR2 YYEEEE. This CDR3 is built from 15 residues. Here the CDR3 reads CASSLYGGRVYGQYF. The CDR3 nucleotides are TGTGCCAGCAGCTTGTATGGCGGGAGAGTATACGGGCAGTACTTC.

As regards this clonotype: Just one base apart from a much larger clone, this may be a read error. The chain uses TRBV28 and TRBJ2-7; TRBD1 aligns across 9 bases. J lost 5 bases, V lost 6 bases, and 11 bases had no gene match. CDR1 is MDHEN, CDR2 SYDVKM, per germline. CDR3 length: 15 residues. CDR3 region: CASRQTRDRVHEQYF. CDR3 nucleotide sequence: TGTGCCAGCAGGCAGACCCGGGACAGGGTCCACGAGCAGTACTTC.

By sample fraction, this clonotype is medium-sized. The chain has TRBV11-3 and TRBJ2-7; D perhaps matches TRBD2 (5 bases). V shed 5 bases and J shed 5 bases, with 13 bases lying between them. The CDR3 runs to 13 residues. Germline V gene data show CDR1 as SGHNT and CDR2 as YENEEA. Here the CDR3 reads CASSRSGPDEQYF. CDR3 DNA: TGTGCCAGCAGCCGAAGCGGCCCTGACGAGCAGTACTTC.

Worth noting for this clonotype: One base away lies a much larger clone, so this may be a sequencing read error. This chain connects TRBV7-2 to TRBJ2-3; D gene ambiguous. The CDR3 loop spans 11 amino acids. CDR1 is SGHTA and CDR2 is FQGNSA in the germline V gene. The CDR3 DNA sequence: TGTGCCGGCAGCCCTTCCTATACGCAGTATTTT. Its protein product is CAGSPSYTQYF.

This chain links TRBV11-2 with TRBJ2-5; no definite D call. Germline V gene data show CDR1 as SGHAT and CDR2 as FQNNGV. The V gene lost 1 base and the J gene lost 1 base, with 10 bases spanning the gap. This CDR3 is built from 15 residues. CDR3 residues: CASSLVTSLQETQYF. The CDR3 DNA sequence: TGTGCCAGCAGCTTAGTAACCAGCCTCCAAGAGACCCAGTACTTC.

A note on this clonotype: In this CDR3 the conserved last residue, phenylalanine or tryptophan, is missing, so a read error is likely. No DNA is shown, since the ends of the CDR3 on it are uncertain; the CDR3 is the one TCRdb lists. J is TRBJ2-4 and V is TRBV6-2 or TRBV6-3; TRBD1, the D gene given by the table, was not confirmed from the DNA. Counting both end residues, the CDR3 totals 17 amino acids. Per germline, CDR1 MNHEY and CDR2 SVGEGT. This CDR3 is CASRTTGTGGGEQYFGP.

The rearrangement uses TRBV30 and TRBJ2-3; D perhaps matches TRBD1 (5 bases). V dropped 0 bases and J dropped 5 bases, with 15 bases sitting between them. The CDR3 is 15 residues long. Germline lookup yields CDR1 GTSNPN and CDR2 SVGIG (reference sequence). The CDR3 protein is CAWSVSALGVDTQYF. The CDR3 coding sequence is TGTGCCTGGAGTGTCTCAGCGTTAGGGGTAGATACGCAGTATTTT.

Sample share makes this clonotype large (0.1 to 1%). The chain combines TRBV5-1 with TRBJ2-5, with D tentatively TRBD2 (6 bases). Germline V lookup: CDR1 SGHRS, CDR2 YFSETQ. V dropped 0 bases and J dropped 1 base, with 10 bases sitting between them. The CDR3 is made up of 15 amino acids. CDR3 in DNA: TGCGCCAGCAGCTTGGGGGCGGGGATCCAAGAGACCCAGTACTTC. Translated, it gives CASSLGAGIQETQYF.

This clonotype ranks as medium-sized (0.01 to 0.1%). The V gene is TRBV6-9, the J gene TRBJ1-4; D remains unclear. CDR1 and CDR2 (germline): MNHGY, SVAAGI. With 4 bases removed from V and 5 bases from J, the gap between germline ends came to 5 bases. The CDR3 length is 12 residues. CDR3: CASSSANEKLFF. The CDR3 DNA reads TGTGCCAGCAGTTCCGCAAATGAAAAACTGTTTTTT.

By share, this clonotype ranks as medium-sized. The V and J genes are TRBV7-2 and TRBJ2-2; unclear D gene. Germline values: CDR1 SGHTA, CDR2 FQGNSA. The V and J ends lost 5 bases and 0 bases respectively, with 7 bases between them. CDR3 length: 14 residues. DNA of the CDR3: TGTGCCAGCAGCCCCCACGCGAACACCGGGGAGCTGTTTTTT. Translation: CASSPHANTGELFF.

With respect to this clonotype: A much larger clone sits a single nucleotide away, making a read error possible. The J gene is TRBJ1-5, the V gene TRBV7-3; D uncertain. CDR1 is SGHTA, CDR2 FQGTGA, per germline. The CDR3 is made up of 14 amino acids. The CDR3 sequence is CASSLTSEDHPQHF. The CDR3 region has the DNA TGTGCCAGCAGCTTAACCAGTGAGGATCATCCCCAGCATTTT.

Of note for this clonotype: Since a much larger clone is just one base distant, this may be a read error. This rearrangement joins TRBV6-2 or TRBV6-3 to TRBJ2-3, with D possibly being TRBD2 (6 bases). The CDR3 covers 17 residues. Trimming took off 4 bases at V and 3 bases at J, with 20 bases between the two ends. Germline loops: CDR1 MNHEY, CDR2 SVGEGT. The CDR3 DNA sequence: TGTGCCAGCAGTTTGGAGGGAGGCCCCCCATTTACAGATACGCAGTATTTT. Its protein is CASSLEGGPPFTDTQYF.

This clonotype is medium-sized within its sample. The junction shows a germline mismatch at one end, possibly a read error. The gene calls are TRBV7-7 and TRBJ2-2; 11 positions agree with TRBD1. The CDR3 extends over 14 amino acids. Per germline, CDR1 SSHAT and CDR2 FNYEAQ (reference sequence). The CDR3 protein is CASSWDRGTGELFF. The CDR3 region has the DNA TGTGCTAGCAGCTGGGACAGGGGGACCGGGGAGCTGTTTTTT.

The rearrangement joins TRBV6-1 to TRBJ1-5; no reliable D call. V lost 4 bases and J lost 0, with 7 bases in between. The germline gives CDR1 MNHNS, CDR2 SASEGT. The CDR3 consists of 14 residues. CDR3 in amino acids: CASSAGVSNQPQHF. The CDR3, as DNA: TGTGCCAGCAGTGCGGGAGTTAGCAATCAGCCCCAGCATTTT.

The chain uses TRBV13 and TRBJ2-1; unclear D gene. With 5 bases removed from V and 0 bases from J, the gap between germline ends came to 11 bases. This CDR3 has 15 amino acids. The germline CDR1 and CDR2 sequences are PRHDT and FYEKMQ (reference sequence). CDR3 sequence: CASSRDPGSYNEQFF. DNA for the CDR3: TGTGCCAGCAGCCGCGACCCCGGCTCCTACAATGAGCAGTTCTTC.

This clonotype is classed as medium-sized. V is TRBV20-1 and J is TRBJ2-6; D call uncertain. The CDR3 covers 14 residues. Germline CDR1 and CDR2: DFQATT and SNEGSKA (reference sequence). The V end was cut by 3 bases, the J end by 0 bases, with 6 bases between. This chain's CDR3 is CSARSASGANVLTF. CDR3 DNA sequence: TGCAGTGCTAGGTCTGCCTCTGGGGCCAACGTCCTGACTTTC.

This clonotype is deemed medium-sized. The chain uses TRBV10-3 and TRBJ2-6; 8 bases match TRBD1. Germline V gene sequence: CDR1 ENHRY, CDR2 SYGVKD. V lost 10 bases, J lost 4 bases, and 6 bases stayed unmatched. This CDR3 has 14 amino acids. The CDR3 bases are TGTGCCACCCGACAGGGGTCCGGGGCCAACGTCCTGACTTTC. Its translation is CATRQGSGANVLTF.

This clonotype rates as medium-sized. The chain combines TRBV3-1 with TRBJ1-2; tentative D call: TRBD1 (6 bases). Trimming left V 4 bases short and J 1 base short, with 13 bases between. The CDR3 runs to 15 residues. Looked up from germline, CDR1 is LGHDT and CDR2 is YNNKEL (reference sequence). The CDR3 nucleotides are TGTGCCAGCAGCCCATGGGACACCCGTAACTATGGCTACACCTTC. Its translation: CASSPWDTRNYGYTF.

This clonotype was found once. It is likely a read error, because the conserved phenylalanine at the end of the CDR3 is missing. No DNA is shown, since the ends of the CDR3 on it are uncertain; the CDR3 is the one TCRdb lists. J is TRBJ2-3 and V is TRBV4-3; TRBD2, the D gene given by the table, was not confirmed from the DNA. 16 amino acids form the CDR3, both terminal residues included. Germline lookup yields CDR1 LGHNA and CDR2 YSLEER. CDR3 protein: CASSQETGVYEQYFGP.